These 21 T cell receptor beta chains were sequenced from one sample in a study of prognosis after radiotherapy for stage I lung cancer. TCR beta CDR3 was amplified from genomic DNA by two-round multiplex PCR. The authors ran first-round PCR with primers specific to each TRBV and TRBJ gene. TCRdb ran MiXCR on the multiplex PCR reads and lists one entry per CDR3 protein. The sample consists of 50,000 to 75,000 distinct CDR3 sequences, 26% of them appearing once. This material consisted of PBMCs, taken before or after stereotactic body radiation therapy (not recorded which). These receptor sequences come from a donor over 45 with non-small cell lung cancer.

This clonotype has at least ten counts. V and J are TRBV20-1 and TRBJ2-1, with D perhaps matching TRBD2 (5 bases). This CDR3 region has 14 residues. CDR1 and CDR2 from the germline V gene are DFQATT and SNEGSKA (reference sequence). The V gene lost 6 bases and the J gene lost 0 bases, with 12 bases spanning the gap. The DNA for the CDR3 is TGCAGTGCAAACGAGGGAATCTCCTACAATGAGCAGTTCTTC. It translates to CSANEGISYNEQFF.

Turning to this clonotype: A much larger clone differs from this one at a single base, so this may be a read error. This chain links TRBV11-2 with TRBJ1-1; a possible D gene is TRBD1 (6 bases). Deletions cut 7 bases from V and 3 bases from J, with 18 bases between. CDR3 length: 15 amino acids. Germline values: CDR1 SGHAT, CDR2 FQNNGV. In DNA, the CDR3 is TGTGCCAGCACCCATCCGGACAGTGCGGACACTGAAGCTTTCTTT. Translating gives CASTHPDSADTEAFF.

This clonotype was counted at least ten times. This may come from a read error, since a much larger clone is one base off. The V call is TRBV28, the J call TRBJ2-3; a weak D match, TRBD1 (5 bases). The CDR3 spans 14 residues. Germline-derived CDR1 and CDR2 are MDHEN and SYDVKM. Trimming cost V 4 bases and J 6 bases, with 14 bases left between them. The CDR3 bases are TGTGCCAGCAGTTGGGGCCAAGGGTCCGATACGCAGTATTTT. Protein: CASSWGQGSDTQYF.

This clonotype was picked up many times. This chain connects TRBV3-1 to TRBJ2-1; the match to TRBD2 covers 11 bases. The CDR3 length is 15 residues. J gave up 7 bases and V 6 bases, and 8 bases lay outside the gene matches. CDR1 and CDR2 from the germline V gene are LGHDT and YNNKEL (reference sequence). The CDR3 region is CASRNSGGASNEQFF. CDR3 nucleotides: TGTGCCAGCAGAAATAGCGGGGGGGCATCGAATGAGCAGTTCTTC.

Many counts were recorded for this clonotype. The V call is TRBV19, the J call TRBJ1-6; the match to TRBD1 covers 8 bases. Germline V gives CDR1 LNHDA, CDR2 SQIVND (reference sequence). This CDR3 comprises 16 residues. The ends lost 4 bases at V and 9 bases at J; junction bases unmatched: 11. The CDR3 DNA is TGTGCCAGTAGTACCGCCTCAGGGGGCAGAGGTTCACCCCTCCACTTT. Translated, it gives CASSTASGGRGSPLHF.

This clonotype was detected ten times or more. The chain links TRBV2 to TRBJ2-3, with D perhaps TRBD1 or TRBD2 (5 bases each). This CDR3 is built from 14 residues. V lost 10 bases to trimming and J lost 7 bases, with 21 bases between them. Germline-derived CDR1 and CDR2 are SNHLY and FYNNEI. CDR3: CATSGSSLGYTQYF. The CDR3 nucleotides read TGTGCCACCTCAGGGAGTAGCTTGGGGTATACGCAGTATTTT.

There are many counts of this clonotype. CDR3 coding DNA: TGTGCCAGCAGCCTGGGGACGAGGGTATCCTATGGCTACACCTTC. It encodes CASSLGTRVSYGYTF. This chain links TRBV3-1 with TRBJ1-2, with D perhaps TRBD1 (5 bases). Trimming pared 4 bases from V and 4 bases from J, leaving 16 bases between. The CDR3 contains 15 residues. In germline, CDR1 is LGHDT, CDR2 YNNKEL (reference sequence).

This clonotype was counted ten times or more. The rearrangement links TRBV11-2 to TRBJ1-1, with D uncertain. CDR1 SGHAT and CDR2 FQNNGV come from the germline V gene. The CDR3 covers 13 residues. With 4 bases removed from V and 1 base from J, the gap between germline ends came to 7 bases. CDR3 nucleotide sequence: TGTGCCAGCAGCTGGGAGGAGAACACTGAAGCTTTCTTT. Its translation is CASSWEENTEAFF.

This clonotype was recorded at least ten times. A much larger clone lies a single base off, so this may be a read error. The chain has TRBV6-5 and TRBJ1-6; no definite D call. The CDR3 is 17 amino acids. The germline gives CDR1 MNHEY, CDR2 SVGAGI. Trimming cost V 0 bases and J 5 bases, with 14 bases left between them. CDR3 sequence: CASSYSSPLLHNSPLHF. CDR3 nucleotide sequence: TGTGCCAGCAGTTACTCGTCACCCCTTCTCCATAATTCACCCCTCCACTTT.

With respect to this clonotype: A much larger clone lies a single base off, so this may be a read error. V usage is TRBV4-3 and J usage is TRBJ2-5; the D is unclear. Trimming cost V 0 bases and J 5 bases, with 7 bases left between them. The CDR3 covers 13 residues. CDR1 LGHNA and CDR2 YSLEER come from the germline V gene. The CDR3 reads CASSQEYWETQYF. The CDR3, as DNA: TGCGCCAGCAGCCAAGAATATTGGGAGACCCAGTACTTC.

Of note for this clonotype: Given a far larger clone just one base away, this is likely a sequencing read error. This CDR3 reads CANSSPTRSNYGYTF. The CDR3 DNA sequence: TGTGCCAACAGTTCCCCGACAAGGTCGAACTATGGCTACACCTTC. J is TRBJ1-2 and V is TRBV6-8; D is ambiguous. The CDR3 covers 15 residues. CDR1 is MNHGY and CDR2 is SAAAGT in the germline V gene.

Remarks on this clonotype: A much bigger clone sits one base away, suggesting this may be a read error. The CDR3 DNA is TGCAGCGTTGGAGGACTAGCGGGGGGGGTCCATGAGCAGTCCTTC. Translating it yields CSVGGLAGGVHEQSF. This chain joins TRBV29-1 and TRBJ2-1; 15 bases match TRBD2. The CDR3 length is 15 residues. Germline CDR1 SQVTM, CDR2 ANQGSEA.

This clonotype was seen repeatedly, ten times or more. The genes are TRBV4-1 and TRBJ2-7, with 9 bases matching TRBD1. The CDR3 consists of 15 residues. Germline V gene data show CDR1 as MGHRA and CDR2 as YSYEKL. Germline trimming cut 2 bases from V and 7 bases from J; bases unmatched to any gene: 9. The CDR3 nucleotides read TGCGCCAGCAGCCAACTCGCCGGGACAGGGCGAGAGCAGTACTTC. Its protein is CASSQLAGTGREQYF.

This clonotype was seen many times. The chain links TRBV5-1 to TRBJ2-1; D is perhaps TRBD2 (5 bases). The germline gives CDR1 SGHRS, CDR2 YFSETQ. Trimming took off 4 bases at V and 7 bases at J, with 21 bases between the two ends. The CDR3 length is 16 residues. In nucleotides, the CDR3 is TGCGCCAGCAGCCCGACGGCGGGTGATTTGGGAAATGAGCAGTTCTTC. Its translation is CASSPTAGDLGNEQFF.

This clonotype was found many times. One end of the junction varies from germline; a read error may be responsible. The J gene is TRBJ1-1, the V gene TRBV3-1, with unresolved D. Per the germline V gene, CDR1 is LGHDT and CDR2 is YNNKEL (reference sequence). This CDR3 comprises 11 residues. In DNA, the CDR3 is TGTGCCAGCAGCTACCTATCTGAAACTTTCTTT. It encodes CASSYLSETFF. Variable domain in full (rest from reference TRBV3-1 and TRBJ1-1): DTAVSQTPKYLVTQMGNDKSIKCEQNLGHDTMYWYKQDSKKFLKIMFSYNNKELIINETVPNRFSPKSPDKAHLNLHINSLELGDSAVYFCASSYLSETFFGQGTRLTVV.

In its sample, this clonotype was seen many times. The chain recombines TRBV7-9 with TRBJ2-2; D gene unclear. Germline V gene sequence: CDR1 SEHNR, CDR2 FQNEAQ (reference sequence). The CDR3 is 12 amino acids. Trimming took off 1 base at V and 3 bases at J, with 0 bases between the two ends. The CDR3 nucleotides read TGTGCCAGCAGCTTAGACACCGGGGAGCTGTTTTTT. Translation gives CASSLDTGELFF.

Concerning this clonotype: A far larger clone is one nucleotide away, so this likely arose from a read error. The chain has TRBV6-4 and TRBJ2-7, with TRBD1 matching 11 bases. CDR1 MRHNA and CDR2 SNTAGT come from the germline V gene. The CDR3 length is 15 residues. CDR3 amino acids: CASSSGQGGSYEQHF. CDR3 DNA sequence: TGTGCCAGCAGTTCGGGACAGGGGGGATCCTACGAGCAGCACTTC.

This clonotype was picked up many times. The rearrangement links TRBV7-2 to TRBJ2-1; 13 nucleotides line up with TRBD2. Germline V lookup: CDR1 SGHTA, CDR2 FQGNSA. V lost 4 bases and J lost 8; bases outside the gene matches: 5. The length of the CDR3 is 15 residues. The CDR3 protein is CASSSTSGGADEQFF. The CDR3 DNA sequence: TGTGCCAGCAGCTCTACTAGCGGGGGGGCTGATGAGCAGTTCTTC. Together with reference TRBV7-2 and TRBJ2-1, the CDR3 gives the full variable domain: GAGVSQSPSNKVTEKGKDVELRCDPISGHTALYWYRQSLGQGLEFLIYFQGNSAPDKSGLPSDRFSAERTGGSVSTLTIQRTQQEDSAVYLCASSSTSGGADEQFFGPGTRLTVL.

The chain recombines TRBV19 with TRBJ1-6; D is perhaps TRBD1 (5 bases). The CDR3 length is 15 residues. Germline V CDR1 and CDR2: LNHDA, SQIVND (reference sequence). CDR3 sequence (DNA): TGTTCCACTCGGTCCCTGGACACGCCTGGGTCACCCCTCCACTTT. It specifies CSTRSLDTPGSPLHF.

This clonotype was seen ten or more times. The V and J genes are TRBV2 and TRBJ2-1, with D perhaps assigned TRBD1 or TRBD2 (6 bases each). CDR1 is SNHLY, CDR2 FYNNEI, per germline. V lost 6 bases and J 5 bases, leaving 17 bases between the germline ends. This CDR3 is built from 15 residues. CDR3 loop: CASSPLGGRNNEQFF. The DNA for the CDR3 is TGTGCCAGCAGCCCCTTAGGGGGGCGAAACAATGAGCAGTTCTTC.

This clonotype has at least ten counts. The V and J genes are TRBV19 and TRBJ1-2; no reliable D call. Per the germline V gene, CDR1 is LNHDA and CDR2 is SQIVND (reference sequence). The CDR3 is 13 residues long. The ends were cut back, 1 base at V and 8 bases at J, with 11 bases in the middle. This CDR3 is CASSIVATDGYTF. The DNA for the CDR3 is TGTGCCAGTAGTATAGTTGCGACGGACGGCTACACCTTC.